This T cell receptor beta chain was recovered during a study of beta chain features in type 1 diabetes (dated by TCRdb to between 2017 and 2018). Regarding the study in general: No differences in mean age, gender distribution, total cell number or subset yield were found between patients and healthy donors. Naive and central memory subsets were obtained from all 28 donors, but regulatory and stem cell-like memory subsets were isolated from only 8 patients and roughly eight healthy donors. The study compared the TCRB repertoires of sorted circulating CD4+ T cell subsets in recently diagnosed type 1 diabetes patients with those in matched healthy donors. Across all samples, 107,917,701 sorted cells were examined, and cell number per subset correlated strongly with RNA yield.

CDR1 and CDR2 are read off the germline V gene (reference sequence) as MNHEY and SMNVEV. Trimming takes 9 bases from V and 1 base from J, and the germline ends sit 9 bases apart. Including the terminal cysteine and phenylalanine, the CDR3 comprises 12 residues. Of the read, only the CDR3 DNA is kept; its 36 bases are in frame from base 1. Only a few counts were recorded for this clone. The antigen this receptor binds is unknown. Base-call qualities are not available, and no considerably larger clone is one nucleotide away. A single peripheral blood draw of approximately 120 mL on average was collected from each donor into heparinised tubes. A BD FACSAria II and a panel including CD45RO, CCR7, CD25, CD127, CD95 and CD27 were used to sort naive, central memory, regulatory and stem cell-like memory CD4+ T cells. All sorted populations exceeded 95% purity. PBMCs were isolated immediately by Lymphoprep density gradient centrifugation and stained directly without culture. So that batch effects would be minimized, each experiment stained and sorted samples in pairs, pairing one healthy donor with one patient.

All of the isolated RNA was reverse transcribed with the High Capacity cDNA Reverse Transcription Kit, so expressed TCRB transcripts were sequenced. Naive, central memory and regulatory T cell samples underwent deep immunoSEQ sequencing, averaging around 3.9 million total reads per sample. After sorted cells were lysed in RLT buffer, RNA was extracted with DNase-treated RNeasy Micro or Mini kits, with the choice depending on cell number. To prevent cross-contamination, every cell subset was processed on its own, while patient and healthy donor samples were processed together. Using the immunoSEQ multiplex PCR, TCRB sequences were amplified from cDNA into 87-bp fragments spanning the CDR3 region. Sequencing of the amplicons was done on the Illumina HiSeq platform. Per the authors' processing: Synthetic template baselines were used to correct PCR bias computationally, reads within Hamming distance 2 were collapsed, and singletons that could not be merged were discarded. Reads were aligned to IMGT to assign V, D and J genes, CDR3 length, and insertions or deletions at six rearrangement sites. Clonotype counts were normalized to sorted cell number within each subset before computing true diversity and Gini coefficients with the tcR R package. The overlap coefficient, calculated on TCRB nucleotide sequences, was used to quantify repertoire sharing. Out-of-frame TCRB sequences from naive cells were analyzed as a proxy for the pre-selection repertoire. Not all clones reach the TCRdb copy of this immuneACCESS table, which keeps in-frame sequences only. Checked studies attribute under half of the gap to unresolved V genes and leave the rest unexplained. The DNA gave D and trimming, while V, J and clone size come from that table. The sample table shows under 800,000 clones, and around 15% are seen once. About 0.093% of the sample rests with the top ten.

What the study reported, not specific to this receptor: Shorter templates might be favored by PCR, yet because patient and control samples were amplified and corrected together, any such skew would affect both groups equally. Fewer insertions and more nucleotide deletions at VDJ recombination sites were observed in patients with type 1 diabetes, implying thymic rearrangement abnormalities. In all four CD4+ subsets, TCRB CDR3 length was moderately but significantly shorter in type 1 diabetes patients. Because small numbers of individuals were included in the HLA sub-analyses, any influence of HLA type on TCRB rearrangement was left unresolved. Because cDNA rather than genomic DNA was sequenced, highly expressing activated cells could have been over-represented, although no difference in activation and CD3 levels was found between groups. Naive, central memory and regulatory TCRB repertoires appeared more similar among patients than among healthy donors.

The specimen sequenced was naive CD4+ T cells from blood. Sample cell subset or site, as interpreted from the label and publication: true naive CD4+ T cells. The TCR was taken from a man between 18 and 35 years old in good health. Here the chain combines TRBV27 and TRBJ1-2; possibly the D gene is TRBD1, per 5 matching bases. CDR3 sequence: CAREQVNYGYTF. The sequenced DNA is TGTGCCAGGGAACAGGTTAACTATGGCTACACCTTC.